The source of this T cell receptor beta chain is a study of Ad26.COV2.S vaccination and SARS-CoV-2 variants. Study results and caveats: Considerable breadth of spike-specific CD8+ and CD4+ T cell responses has reportedly been documented following vaccination.

Libraries were prepared by immunoSEQ multiplex PCR; TCRdb keeps only in-frame clonotypes and omits some of them. The table has 500,000 or so clones, roughly 87% seen once. There are a few counts of this clone. Antigen unknown. Documented treatment: about 20 received Ad26.COV2.S at low or high dose, single or two shots; about five received placebo; per-sample allocation not given. Sampling took place 63 days after the first vaccine or placebo injection. The starting material was peripheral blood, obtained in a trial of Ad26.COV2.S vaccine versus placebo. This sequence was found in a person between 18 and 60 years old who received the Ad26.COV2.S COVID-19 vaccine or a placebo.

CDR3 region: CSASGRVDGYTF. The CDR3 DNA is TGCAGTGCTAGTGGCAGGGTGGATGGCTACACCTTC. The rearrangement uses TRBV20-1 and TRBJ1-2; D possibly corresponds to TRBD1 (5 bases). The V and J ends lost 3 bases and 6 bases respectively, with 11 bases between them. CDR3 length: 12 amino acids. Germline assignment: CDR1 DFQATT and CDR2 SNEGSKA (reference sequence).